These T cell receptor beta chains were read from a single sample in a study of early T cells in non-severe SARS-CoV-2 infection. Using its own MiXCR run on the 5' RACE reads, TCRdb lists one record per CDR3 protein. The sample records approximately 99,000 distinct CDR3 sequences, about 12% being singletons. Sequenced: whole blood. The receptors shown here come from an adult who was a healthcare worker with PCR-confirmed SARS-CoV-2 infection or an uninfected control (not recorded which). The CDR3 runs from the conserved cysteine through the conserved F or W. The D gene is left open where the match is weak. A row's size may be missing; if present it is once, few, many or a size class.

v_gene	j_gene	d_gene	abundance	CDR3nt	CDR3aa
TRBV12-3/TRBV12-4	TRBJ2-6	-	few	TGTGCCATCCCGAACCCCCCAGGGAACGGGGCCAACGTCCTGACTTTC	CAIPNPPGNGANVLTF
TRBV5-1	TRBJ2-4	-	-	TGCGCCAGCAGCCCGGGACCGAAAAACATTCAGTACTTC	CASSPGPKNIQYF
TRBV11-3	TRBJ1-1	-	-	TGTGCCAGCAGCTTAGATTCGGCAGGGGAAAAAGCTTTCTTT	CASSLDSAGEKAFF
TRBV20-1	TRBJ1-5	-	-	TGCAGTGTTCAGTCGGGAGATCAGCCCCAGCATTTT	CSVQSGDQPQHF
TRBV20-1	TRBJ2-7	TRBD1	-	TGCAGTGCCAACTTGGAGAGGCCCGGGACAGAAAACTACGAGCAGTACTTC	CSANLERPGTENYEQYF
TRBV5-1	TRBJ1-4	-	many	TGCGCCAGCAGCTCCTCACCCGGGCGGGGTGAAAAACTGTTTTTT	CASSSSPGRGEKLFF
TRBV28	TRBJ2-6	TRBD1	many	TGTGCCAGCAGACCCCCGGGACAGCTATTCTCTGGGGCCAACGTCCTGACTTTC	CASRPPGQLFSGANVLTF
TRBV28	TRBJ1-6	-	-	TGTGCCAGCAGTTGGCGGGGGGGCTATTCACCCCTCCACTTT	CASSWRGGYSPLHF
TRBV2	TRBJ2-5	TRBD1	few	TGTGCCAGCAGTATGGACAGGGCAAAGGGGACCCAGTACTTC	CASSMDRAKGTQYF
TRBV3-1	TRBJ2-6	TRBD1	-	TGTGCCAGCAGCCAGGGACAGGCTACCTCTGGGGCCAACGTCCTGACTTTC	CASSQGQATSGANVLTF
TRBV7-2	TRBJ2-3	-	-	TGTGCCAGCAGCTTCCTAGCAGCTAGCACAGATACGCAGTATTTT	CASSFLAASTDTQYF
TRBV3-1	TRBJ1-1	-	few	TGTGCCAGCAGCCAAGGAGCGAGGGGGACGACTGAAGCTTTCTTT	CASSQGARGTTEAFF
TRBV7-6	TRBJ1-1	-	many	TGTGCCAGCAGCTTACCCCCTAACGGGGGCGAAGCTTTCTTT	CASSLPPNGGEAFF
TRBV29-1	TRBJ2-1	-	-	TGCAGCGTGCGGGGCATTTACAATGAGCAGTTCTTC	CSVRGIYNEQFF
TRBV29-1	TRBJ1-1	-	-	TGCAGCGTTGAGATCGTGGAGGGTTCTGAAGCTTTCTTT	CSVEIVEGSEAFF
TRBV20-1	TRBJ2-1	TRBD1	many	TGCAGTGCTAGAGGAGGGACAGGGGGCAGGGAGCAGTTCTTC	CSARGGTGGREQFF
TRBV2	TRBJ1-5	-	few	TGTGCCAGCAGTGAAGGGGGGACTCAGCCCCAGCATTTT	CASSEGGTQPQHF
TRBV20-1	TRBJ2-1	-	-	TGCAGTGCCCCTACTAAGAGCTCCTACAATGAGCAGTTCTTC	CSAPTKSSYNEQFF
TRBV4-2	TRBJ2-2	TRBD2	-	TGTGCCAGCAGACGAAGTCTAGCGGAGAACACCGGGGAGCTGTTTTTT	CASRRSLAENTGELFF
TRBV5-1	TRBJ2-3	TRBD1	many	TGCGCCAGCAGCTTCGGCGGACAGGGTGGCACAGATACGCAGTATTTT	CASSFGGQGGTDTQYF
TRBV7-2	TRBJ2-3	-	many	TGTGCCAGCAGCTTAGCGGGAATGGATACGCAGTATTTT	CASSLAGMDTQYF
TRBV9	TRBJ2-1	-	-	TGTGCCAGCAGCGTAGGACAGTACAATGAGCAGTTCTTC	CASSVGQYNEQFF
TRBV3-1	TRBJ2-6	TRBD1	few	TGTGCCAGCAGCCACGGGACAGGGAATGGGGCCAACGTCCTGACTTTC	CASSHGTGNGANVLTF
TRBV29-1	TRBJ2-3	-	-	TGCAGCGTCCCACACGGAGGGGCGCAGTATTTT	CSVPHGGAQYF
TRBV9	TRBJ2-7	-	-	TGTGCCAGCAGCGTATCGGATTTAGCCAGCTACGAGCAGTACTTC	CASSVSDLASYEQYF
TRBV2	TRBJ2-1	TRBD2	many	TGTGCCAGCATGAGGACTAGCGGGAGCTGGATTTACAATGAGCAGTTCTTC	CASMRTSGSWIYNEQFF
TRBV6-1	TRBJ2-2	-	few	TGTGCCAGCAGTGTGGCCTGGACTTCGGACACCGGGGAGCTGTTTTTT	CASSVAWTSDTGELFF
TRBV7-9	TRBJ2-7	-	medium-sized	TGTGCCAGCGGGGGGCAATACGAGCAGTACTTC	CASGGQYEQYF
TRBV29-1	TRBJ2-7	-	-	TGCAGCGTGGAGGCGCCAGGGGCGACCTACGAGCAGTACTTC	CSVEAPGATYEQYF
TRBV6-6	TRBJ2-7	TRBD1	many	TGTGCCAGCAGTTTGGACAGGGGGAAAGGAGAGCAGTACTTC	CASSLDRGKGEQYF
TRBV5-1	TRBJ2-5	TRBD2	few	TGCGCCAGCAGCTTGAGCGGGGGACAAGAGACCCAGTACTTC	CASSLSGGQETQYF
TRBV11-3	TRBJ2-4	-	-	TGTGCCAGCAGCTTAGGGGGTCGGGACGGAAACATTCAGTACTTC	CASSLGGRDGNIQYF
TRBV20-1	TRBJ1-2	-	many	TGCAGTGCTAGAGGGGTAGATGGCTACACCTTC	CSARGVDGYTF
TRBV6-1	TRBJ1-1	-	-	TGTGCCAGCAGTGAACTCCTTGCGAGGGCTGGCACTGAAGCTTTCTTT	CASSELLARAGTEAFF
TRBV10-2	TRBJ2-5	-	-	TGCGCCAGCTTAGGAGAGACCCAGTACTTC	CASLGETQYF
TRBV7-3	TRBJ2-2	-	-	TGTGCCAGCAGATCAACTCGGAGGGGGCGCACCGGGGAGCTGTTTTTT	CASRSTRRGRTGELFF
TRBV12-3/TRBV12-4	TRBJ2-3	-	few	TGTGCCAGCGGGTCGCTCAGCACAGATACGCAGTATTTT	CASGSLSTDTQYF
TRBV6-2/TRBV6-3	TRBJ1-2	-	-	TGTGCCAGCAGTTACAAACGGAACAACTATGGCTACACCTTC	CASSYKRNNYGYTF
TRBV28	TRBJ2-5	TRBD2	-	TGTGCCAGCAGTCCCCCGGAATGGGCGGGAGCCCAAGAGACCCAGTACTTC	CASSPPEWAGAQETQYF
TRBV19	TRBJ2-5	TRBD2	-	TGTGCCAGTAGTATTCACCCCCGGCTAGCGGGAGAAAAAGAGACCCAGTACTTC	CASSIHPRLAGEKETQYF
TRBV5-6	TRBJ2-1	TRBD2	few	TGTGCCAGCAGCTTGAAGGGACTAGCGGAATACAATGAGCAGTTCTTC	CASSLKGLAEYNEQFF
TRBV20-1	TRBJ2-7	-	few	TGCAGTGCTTGGAAAGAGTCCTACGAGCAGTACTTC	CSAWKESYEQYF
TRBV4-1	TRBJ1-6	-	few	TGCGCCAGCAGCCATTCCAGGGAGGTTGACCTCCACTTT	CASSHSREVDLHF
TRBV3-1	TRBJ2-7	-	-	TGTGCCAGCAGCCAAGAAGTGAGCTTACCCTACGAGCAGTACTTC	CASSQEVSLPYEQYF
TRBV7-8	TRBJ1-5	-	few	TGTGCCAGCAGCTTACTCGTAGACTTTAAAGGCAATCAGCCCCAGCATTTT	CASSLLVDFKGNQPQHF
TRBV3-1	TRBJ2-3	-	-	TGTGCCAGCGGACGCACAGATACGCAGTATTTT	CASGRTDTQYF
TRBV7-8	TRBJ2-5	TRBD2	many	TGTGCCAGCAGCTCGACTCTAGCGGTAGGACCCCAAGAGACCCAGTACTTC	CASSSTLAVGPQETQYF
TRBV12-3/TRBV12-4	TRBJ2-6	-	few	TGTGCCAGCAGATACAGGGGCGGGGGAACCGGGGCCAACGTCCTGACTTTC	CASRYRGGGTGANVLTF
TRBV14	TRBJ2-7	-	many	TGTGCCAGCAGCGTACGCCCCGGACAGCTCTACGAGCAGTACTTC	CASSVRPGQLYEQYF
TRBV2	TRBJ2-7	-	-	TGTGCCAGAGCAGTTTCTCCGGGGTACGAGCAGTACTTC	CARAVSPGYEQYF
TRBV7-3	TRBJ2-5	TRBD1	-	TGTGCCAGCAGCCGGACAGGGGAAGAGACCCAGTACTTC	CASSRTGEETQYF
TRBV10-2	TRBJ2-3	-	many	TGCGCCAGCAGTCTCCAAGGAGATACGCAGTATTTT	CASSLQGDTQYF
TRBV13	TRBJ1-1	-	many	TGTGCCAGCAGCCCCCGACAGATACCCGAAGCTTTCTTT	CASSPRQIPEAFF
TRBV6-1	TRBJ2-2	-	many	TGTGCCAGCCCCGTGGCGAACACCGGGGAGCTGTTTTTT	CASPVANTGELFF
TRBV20-1	TRBJ2-5	-	few	TGCAGTGCCAGGGACCAGGGGGAGACCCAGTACTTC	CSARDQGETQYF
TRBV5-4	TRBJ2-1	-	few	TGTGCCAGCACCGAATTTAGTGCGGGTGAGCAGTTCTTC	CASTEFSAGEQFF
TRBV5-4	TRBJ2-1	-	few	TGTGCCAGCAGCATGCCGACTAGCTACAATGAGCAGTTCTTC	CASSMPTSYNEQFF
TRBV28	TRBJ2-2	-	few	TGTGCCAGCACCCTGGGGGGGGGGCGAACCGGGGAGCTGTTTTTT	CASTLGGGRTGELFF
TRBV28	TRBJ2-3	TRBD2	few	TGTGCCAGCAGCCTAGCGGGGTACGATACGCAGTATTTT	CASSLAGYDTQYF